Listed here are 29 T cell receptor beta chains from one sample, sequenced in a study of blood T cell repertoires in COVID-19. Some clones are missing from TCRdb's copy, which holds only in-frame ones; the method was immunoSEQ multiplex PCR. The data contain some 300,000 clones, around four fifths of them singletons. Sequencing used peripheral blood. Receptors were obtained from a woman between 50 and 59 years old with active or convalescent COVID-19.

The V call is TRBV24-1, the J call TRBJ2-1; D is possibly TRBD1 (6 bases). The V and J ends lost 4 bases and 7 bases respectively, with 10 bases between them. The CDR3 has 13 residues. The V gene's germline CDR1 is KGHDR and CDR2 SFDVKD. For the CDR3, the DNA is TGTGCCACCAGTGAACCAACAGGGAATGAGCAGTTCTTC. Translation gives CATSEPTGNEQFF.

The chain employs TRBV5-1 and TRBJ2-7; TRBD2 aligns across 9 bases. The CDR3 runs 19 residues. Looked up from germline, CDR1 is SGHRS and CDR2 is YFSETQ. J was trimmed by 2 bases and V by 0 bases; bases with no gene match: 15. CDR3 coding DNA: TGCGCCAGCAGCTTGGCCGATCTAGCGGGATTTCAGAAACCCTACGAGCAGTACTTC. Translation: CASSLADLAGFQKPYEQYF.

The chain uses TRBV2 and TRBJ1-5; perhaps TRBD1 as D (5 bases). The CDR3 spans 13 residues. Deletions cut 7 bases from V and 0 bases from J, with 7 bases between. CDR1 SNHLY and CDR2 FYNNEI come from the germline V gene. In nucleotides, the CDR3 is TGTGCCAGCAAAGGGGATAGCAATCAGCCCCAGCATTTT. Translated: CASKGDSNQPQHF. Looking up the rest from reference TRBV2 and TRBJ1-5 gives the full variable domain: EPEVTQTPSHQVTQMGQEVILRCVPISNHLYFYWYRQILGQKVEFLVSFYNNEISEKSEIFDDQFSVERPDGSNFTLKIRSTKLEDSAMYFCASKGDSNQPQHFGDGTRLSIL.

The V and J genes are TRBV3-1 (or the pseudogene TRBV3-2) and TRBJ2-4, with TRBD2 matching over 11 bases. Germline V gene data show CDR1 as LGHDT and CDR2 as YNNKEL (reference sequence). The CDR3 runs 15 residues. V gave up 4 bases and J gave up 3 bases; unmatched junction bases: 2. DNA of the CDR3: TGTGCCAGCAGCCCGGGACTAGCGGTCAAAAACATTCAGTACTTC. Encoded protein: CASSPGLAVKNIQYF.

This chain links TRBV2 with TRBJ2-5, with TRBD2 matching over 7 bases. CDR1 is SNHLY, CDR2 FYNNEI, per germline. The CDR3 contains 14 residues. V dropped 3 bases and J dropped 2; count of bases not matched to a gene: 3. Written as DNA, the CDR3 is TGTGCCAGCAGTGAGACCGGGGGGCAAGAGACCCAGTACTTC. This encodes CASSETGGQETQYF. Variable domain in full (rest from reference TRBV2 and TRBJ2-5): EPEVTQTPSHQVTQMGQEVILRCVPISNHLYFYWYRQILGQKVEFLVSFYNNEISEKSEIFDDQFSVERPDGSNFTLKIRSTKLEDSAMYFCASSETGGQETQYFGPGTRLLVL.

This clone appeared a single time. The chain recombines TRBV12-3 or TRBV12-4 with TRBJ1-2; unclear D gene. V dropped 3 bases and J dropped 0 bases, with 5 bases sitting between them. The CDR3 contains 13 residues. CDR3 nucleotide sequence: TGTGCCAGCAGTTTTGGCACTAACTATGGCTACACCTTC. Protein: CASSFGTNYGYTF.

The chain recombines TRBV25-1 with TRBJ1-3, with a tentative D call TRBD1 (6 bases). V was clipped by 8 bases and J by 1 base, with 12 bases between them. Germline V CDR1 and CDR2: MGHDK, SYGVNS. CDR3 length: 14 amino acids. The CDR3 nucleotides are TGTGCCAGCGCTACCACAGGGTCTGGAAACACCATATATTTT. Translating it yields CASATTGSGNTIYF.

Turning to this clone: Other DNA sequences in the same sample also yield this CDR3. CDR3 bases: TGTGCCAGCAGGGGGACAGGGAGGAACACTGAAGCTTTCTTT. Protein sequence: CASRGTGRNTEAFF. This rearrangement joins TRBV6-5 to TRBJ1-1, with 9 bases that match TRBD1. Unmatched junction bases numbered 3, after V lost 6 bases and J lost 1 base. Germline-derived CDR1 and CDR2 are MNHEY and SVGAGI. This CDR3 spans 14 amino acids.

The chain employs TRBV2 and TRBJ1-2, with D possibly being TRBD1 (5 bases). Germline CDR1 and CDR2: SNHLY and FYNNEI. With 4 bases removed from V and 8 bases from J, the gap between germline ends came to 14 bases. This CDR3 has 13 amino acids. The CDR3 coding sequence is TGTGCCAGCAGTGTAAACAGGTCGGACGGCTACACCTTC. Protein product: CASSVNRSDGYTF.

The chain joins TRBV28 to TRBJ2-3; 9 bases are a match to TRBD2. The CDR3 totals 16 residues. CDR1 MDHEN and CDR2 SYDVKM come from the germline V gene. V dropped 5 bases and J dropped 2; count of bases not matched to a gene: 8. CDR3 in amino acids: CASSPPRLAVTDTQYF. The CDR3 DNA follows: TGTGCCAGCAGTCCCCCGCGACTAGCGGTCACAGATACGCAGTATTTT.

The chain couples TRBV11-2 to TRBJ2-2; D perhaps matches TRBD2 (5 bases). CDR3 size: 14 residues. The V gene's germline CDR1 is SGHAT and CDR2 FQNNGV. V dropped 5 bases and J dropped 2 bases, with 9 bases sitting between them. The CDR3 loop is CASSVGLNTGELFF. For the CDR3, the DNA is TGTGCCAGCAGCGTAGGACTTAACACCGGGGAGCTGTTTTTT. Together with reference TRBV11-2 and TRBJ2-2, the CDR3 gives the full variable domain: EAGVAQSPRYKIIEKRQSVAFWCNPISGHATLYWYQQILGQGPKLLIQFQNNGVVDDSQLPKDRFSAERLKGVDSTLKIQPAKLEDSAVYLCASSVGLNTGELFFGEGSRLTVL.

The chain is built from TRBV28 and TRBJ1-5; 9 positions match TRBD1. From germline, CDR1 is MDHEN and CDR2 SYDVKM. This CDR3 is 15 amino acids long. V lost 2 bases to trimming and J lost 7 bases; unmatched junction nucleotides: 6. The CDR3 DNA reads TGTGCCAGCAGTTTAAAAAGGACAGGGGTGCAGCCCCAGCATTTT. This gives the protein CASSLKRTGVQPQHF.

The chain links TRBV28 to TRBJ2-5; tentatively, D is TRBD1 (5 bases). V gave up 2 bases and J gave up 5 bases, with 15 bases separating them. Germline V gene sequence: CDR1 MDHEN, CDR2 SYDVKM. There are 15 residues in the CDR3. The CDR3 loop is CASSLRPNPGETQYF. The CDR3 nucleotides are TGTGCCAGCAGTTTAAGACCTAATCCAGGGGAGACCCAGTACTTC.

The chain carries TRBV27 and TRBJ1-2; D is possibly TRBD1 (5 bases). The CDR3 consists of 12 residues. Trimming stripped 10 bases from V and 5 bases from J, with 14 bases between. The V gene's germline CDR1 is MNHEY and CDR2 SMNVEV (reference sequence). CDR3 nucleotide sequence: TGTGCCAACCCCGGGGAGGGGTATGGCTACACCTTC. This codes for CANPGEGYGYTF.

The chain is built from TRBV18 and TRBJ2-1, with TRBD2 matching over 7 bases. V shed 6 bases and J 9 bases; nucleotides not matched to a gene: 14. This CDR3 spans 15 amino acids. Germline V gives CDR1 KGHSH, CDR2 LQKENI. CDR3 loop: CASSPRLAPRGEQFF. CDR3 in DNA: TGTGCCAGCTCGCCGCGACTAGCCCCCCGGGGTGAGCAGTTCTTC.

The CDR3 DNA reads as TGTGCCAGCAGTTTAGCGGGACAGGGAAACACCATATATTTT. Its protein product is CASSLAGQGNTIYF. The V call is TRBV28, the J call TRBJ1-3; 7 bases match TRBD1. V gave up 2 bases and J gave up 4 bases; unmatched junction bases: 2. The CDR3 runs to 14 residues. The germline gives CDR1 MDHEN, CDR2 SYDVKM.

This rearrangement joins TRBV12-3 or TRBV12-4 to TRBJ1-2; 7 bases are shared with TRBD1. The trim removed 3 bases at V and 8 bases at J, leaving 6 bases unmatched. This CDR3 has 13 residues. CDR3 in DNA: TGTGCCAGCAGTTTGGAGGGGGCGGGAGGCTACACCTTC. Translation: CASSLEGAGGYTF.

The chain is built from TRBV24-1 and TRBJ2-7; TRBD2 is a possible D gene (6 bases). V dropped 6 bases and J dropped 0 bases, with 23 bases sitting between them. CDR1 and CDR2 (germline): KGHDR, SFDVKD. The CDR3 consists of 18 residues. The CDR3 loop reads CATSLRGGKGPRSYEQYF. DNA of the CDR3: TGTGCCACCAGTCTGCGGGGTGGAAAGGGGCCTCGCTCCTACGAGCAGTACTTC.

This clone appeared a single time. CDR3 coding DNA: TGTGCCAGCAGCCTAGGACTAGCGGGTATGAAGAGCTCCTACAATGAGCAGTTCTTC. This translates into CASSLGLAGMKSSYNEQFF. V is TRBV7-3 and J is TRBJ2-1, with TRBD2 identical over 11 bases. CDR1 SGHTA and CDR2 FQGTGA come from the germline V gene. This CDR3 contains 19 residues. Trimming at V came to 5 bases and at J to 0 bases, leaving 12 bases not matched to a gene. Supplemented by reference TRBV7-3 and TRBJ2-1, the full variable domain reads GAGVSQTPSNKVTEKGKYVELRCDPISGHTALYWYRQSLGQGPEFLIYFQGTGAADDSGLPNDRFFAVRPEGSVSTLKIQRTERGDSAVYLCASSLGLAGMKSSYNEQFFGPGTRLTVL.

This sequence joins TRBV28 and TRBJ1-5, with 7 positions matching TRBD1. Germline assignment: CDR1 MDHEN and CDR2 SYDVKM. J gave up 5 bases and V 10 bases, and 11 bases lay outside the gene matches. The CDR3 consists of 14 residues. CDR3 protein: CATEPRDSYQPQHF. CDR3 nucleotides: TGTGCCACTGAACCCCGGGACAGTTATCAGCCCCAGCATTTT.

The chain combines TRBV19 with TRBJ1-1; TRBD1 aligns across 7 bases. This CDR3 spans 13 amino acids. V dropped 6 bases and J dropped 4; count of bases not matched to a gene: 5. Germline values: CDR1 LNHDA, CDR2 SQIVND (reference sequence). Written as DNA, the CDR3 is TGTGCCAGTAGGCTCGCAGGGGGCACTGAAGCTTTCTTT. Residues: CASRLAGGTEAFF. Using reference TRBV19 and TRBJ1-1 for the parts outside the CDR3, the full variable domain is DGGITQSPKYLFRKEGQNVTLSCEQNLNHDAMYWYRQDPGQGLRLIYYSQIVNDFQKGDIAEGYSVSREKKESFPLTVTSAQKNPTAFYLCASRLAGGTEAFFGQGTRLTVV.

CDR3 sequence: CASSLSGDTEAFF. The CDR3, as DNA: TGTGCCAGCAGTTTATCCGGGGACACTGAAGCTTTCTTT. The chain joins TRBV27 to TRBJ1-1; D is ambiguous. The length of the CDR3 is 13 residues. The V and J ends lost 0 bases and 3 bases respectively, with 5 bases between them. Germline V lookup: CDR1 MNHEY, CDR2 SMNVEV (reference sequence).

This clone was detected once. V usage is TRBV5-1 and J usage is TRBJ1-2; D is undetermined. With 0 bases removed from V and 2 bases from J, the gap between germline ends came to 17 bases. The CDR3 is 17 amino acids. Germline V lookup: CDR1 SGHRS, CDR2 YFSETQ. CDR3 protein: CASSLAPTGGLNYGYTF. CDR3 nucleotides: TGCGCCAGCAGCTTGGCCCCCACCGGAGGCTTGAACTATGGCTACACCTTC.

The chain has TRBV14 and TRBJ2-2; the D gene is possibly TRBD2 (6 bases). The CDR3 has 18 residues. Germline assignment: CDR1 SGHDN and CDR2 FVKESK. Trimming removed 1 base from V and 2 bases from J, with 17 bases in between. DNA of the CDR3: TGTGCCAGCAGCCAAGTTCACGGACTACGATACAACACCGGGGAGCTGTTTTTT. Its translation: CASSQVHGLRYNTGELFF.

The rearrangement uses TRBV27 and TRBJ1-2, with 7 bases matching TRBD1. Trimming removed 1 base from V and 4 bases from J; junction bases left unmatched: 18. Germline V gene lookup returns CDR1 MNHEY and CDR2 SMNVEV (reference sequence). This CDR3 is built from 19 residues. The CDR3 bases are TGTGCCAGCAGTTTATTCGTAAATCGACAGGGCCCCTCCCTCTATGGCTACACCTTC. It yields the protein CASSLFVNRQGPSLYGYTF.

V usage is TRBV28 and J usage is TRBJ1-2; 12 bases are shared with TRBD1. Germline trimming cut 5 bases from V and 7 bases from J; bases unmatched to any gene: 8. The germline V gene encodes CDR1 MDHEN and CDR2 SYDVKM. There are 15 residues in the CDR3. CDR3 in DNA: TGTGCCAGCAGTACCCGGGACAGGGGGCGCTTTGGCTACACCTTC. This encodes CASSTRDRGRFGYTF.

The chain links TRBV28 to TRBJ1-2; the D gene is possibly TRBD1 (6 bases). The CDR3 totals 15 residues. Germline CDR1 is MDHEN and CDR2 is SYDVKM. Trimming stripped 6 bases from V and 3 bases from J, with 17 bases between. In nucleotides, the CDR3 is TGTGCCAGCAGGCCAAACAGGGCGTCTGACTATGGCTACACCTTC. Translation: CASRPNRASDYGYTF.

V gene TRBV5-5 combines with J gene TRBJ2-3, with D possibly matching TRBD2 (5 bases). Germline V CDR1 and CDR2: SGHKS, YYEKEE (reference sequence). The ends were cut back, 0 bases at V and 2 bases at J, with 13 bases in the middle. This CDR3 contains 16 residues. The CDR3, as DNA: TGTGCCAGCAGCTTGGAAGGGTCGGGATCCACAGATACGCAGTATTTT. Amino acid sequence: CASSLEGSGSTDTQYF.

The CDR3: CASSLRAGTGTQYF. CDR3 DNA sequence: TGTGCCAGCAGTTTAAGGGCGGGGACGGGTACGCAGTATTTT. This chain links TRBV27 with TRBJ2-3; TRBD2 is a possible D gene (6 bases). The CDR3 extends over 14 amino acids. The V end lost 2 bases, the J end lost 8 bases, and 14 bases lay between the germline ends. CDR1 is MNHEY, CDR2 SMNVEV, per germline (reference sequence).